The next 15 T cell receptor beta chains were all read from a single sample in a study of T cell responses to AZD1222 COVID-19 vaccine. Using immunoSEQ multiplex PCR, the repertoire was profiled, and TCRdb retains in-frame clones only, with some absent. The table has more than 140,000 clones, approximately 89% seen once. The sample here was peripheral blood, taken on day 0 of MenACWY control vaccination. Source of these receptors: an adult in good health.

V is TRBV10-3 and J is TRBJ1-2; D is unresolved. The CDR3 totals 14 residues. Per the germline V gene, CDR1 is ENHRY and CDR2 is SYGVKD. V lost 5 bases and J 5 bases, leaving 15 bases between the germline ends. The CDR3 nucleotides read TGTGCCATCAGTTCCCTTGGGCAGGAATATGGCTACACCTTC. The encoded protein is CAISSLGQEYGYTF.

The chain recombines TRBV24-1 with TRBJ2-1, with 8 positions matching TRBD2. This CDR3 has 14 residues. V shed 3 bases, J shed 10 bases, and the junction held 7 bases outside the gene matches. From germline, CDR1 is KGHDR and CDR2 SFDVKD. DNA for the CDR3: TGTGCCACCAGTGATCCGGGGGGGCCCGGGGAGCAGTTCTTC. Residues: CATSDPGGPGEQFF.

This sequence joins TRBV5-4 and TRBJ2-1; TRBD1 might be the D (6 bases). Germline-derived CDR1 and CDR2 are SGHNT and YYREEE (reference sequence). The V end was cut by 4 bases, the J end by 5 bases, with 16 bases between. The CDR3 length is 15 residues. The CDR3, as DNA: TGTGCCAGCAGCCCGAGCCTTCCAGGGGACAATGAGCAGTTCTTC. Translated: CASSPSLPGDNEQFF. The full variable domain, completed using reference TRBV5-4 and TRBJ2-1, is ETGVTQSPTHLIKTRGQQVTLRCSSQSGHNTVSWYQQALGQGPQFIFQYYREEENGRGNFPPRFSGLQFPNYSSELNVNALELDDSALYLCASSPSLPGDNEQFFGPGTRLTVL.

This rearrangement joins TRBV6-4 to TRBJ2-5; 7 positions agree with TRBD1. Germline CDR1 reads MRHNA; CDR2 reads SNTAGT. V was clipped by 2 bases and J by 1 base; unmatched bases: 1. This CDR3 is built from 14 residues. CDR3 nucleotides: TGTGCCAGCAGTGACAGGGGGCGCCAAGAGACCCAGTACTTC. Its translation: CASSDRGRQETQYF.

As DNA, the CDR3 is TGTGCCAGCAGTTTCCCCAGGGGCTATGGCTACACCTTC. This codes for CASSFPRGYGYTF. This chain joins TRBV12-3 or TRBV12-4 and TRBJ1-2; D is possibly TRBD1 (6 bases). The CDR3 contains 13 residues. Trimming shortened V by 3 bases and J by 4 bases, and 9 bases separated the two germline ends.

This rearrangement joins TRBV4-2 to TRBJ1-2; TRBD1 is a possible D gene (5 bases). Trimming took 3 bases from V and 2 from J, leaving 16 bases between them. The germline CDR1 and CDR2 sequences are LGHNA and YNFKEQ. The CDR3 runs to 16 residues. The CDR3 protein is CASSHVSQERNYGYTF. The CDR3 DNA reads as TGTGCCAGCAGCCACGTTTCACAGGAAAGAAACTATGGCTACACCTTC.

V usage is TRBV12-3 or TRBV12-4 and J usage is TRBJ2-1; possibly TRBD1 for D (6 bases). Trimming took 0 bases from V and 9 from J, leaving 9 bases between them. The CDR3 has 13 amino acids. The CDR3 bases are TGTGCCAGCAGTTTAGCCAGGGGAGTTGAGCAGTTCTTC. This gives the protein CASSLARGVEQFF.

The rearrangement joins TRBV19 to TRBJ2-2; D possibly corresponds to TRBD2 (6 bases). Germline lookup yields CDR1 LNHDA and CDR2 SQIVND (reference sequence). V was clipped by 3 bases and J by 3 bases, with 14 bases between them. The CDR3 extends over 16 amino acids. The CDR3 DNA is TGTGCCAGTAGTATTGGCGGCGGGACCTACACCGGGGAGCTGTTTTTT. This encodes CASSIGGGTYTGELFF.

This clone is judged medium-sized (0.01 to 0.1%). The CDR3 here is CASSLGLSRSEQYF. The CDR3 region has the DNA TGTGCCAGCAGCCTAGGTCTTTCCCGAAGCGAGCAGTACTTC. The rearrangement links TRBV4-2 to TRBJ2-7; no firm D call. Trimming left V 4 bases short and J 6 bases short, with 16 bases between. This CDR3 spans 14 amino acids. The germline gives CDR1 LGHNA, CDR2 YNFKEQ.

The chain's CDR3 is CASSLRGQGSGNTIYF. The CDR3 nucleotides are TGTGCCAGTAGTCTTCGGGGACAGGGCTCTGGAAACACCATATATTTT. The chain carries TRBV19 and TRBJ1-3; 9 bases match TRBD1. Germline lookup yields CDR1 LNHDA and CDR2 SQIVND (reference sequence). This CDR3 is 16 amino acids long. The V segment lost 5 bases and the J segment 0 bases; nucleotides outside the gene matches: 5.

The J gene is TRBJ1-4, the V gene TRBV2; 7 bases agree with TRBD1. Germline V gene data show CDR1 as SNHLY and CDR2 as FYNNEI. This CDR3 is built from 16 residues. The trim removed 7 bases at V and 7 bases at J, leaving 15 bases unmatched. The CDR3: CASIQNRGVAGEKLFF. The CDR3, as DNA: TGTGCCAGCATCCAAAACAGGGGAGTAGCAGGTGAAAAACTGTTTTTT.

This rearrangement joins TRBV2 to TRBJ1-4; the D gene is possibly TRBD1 (6 bases). The CDR3 spans 14 residues. Trimming cost V 4 bases and J 4 bases, with 10 bases left between them. Germline V CDR1 and CDR2: SNHLY, FYNNEI. Here the CDR3 reads CASSGGLVNEKLFF. The DNA of the CDR3 is TGTGCCAGCAGTGGGGGGCTGGTTAATGAAAAACTGTTTTTT.

With respect to this clone: Within the sample, other DNA sequences also encode this same CDR3. The chain carries TRBV12-3 or TRBV12-4 and TRBJ1-1; D is perhaps TRBD1 (5 bases). The CDR3 covers 13 residues. Trimming cost V 4 bases and J 4 bases, with 10 bases left between them. Written as DNA, the CDR3 is TGTGCCAGCAGTTCGGGACCGAGCACTGAAGCTTTCTTT. Its translation: CASSSGPSTEAFF.

This clone was detected a few times. The chain uses TRBV30 and TRBJ1-4, with 8 bases that match TRBD1. Germline V gives CDR1 GTSNPN, CDR2 SVGIG (reference sequence). This CDR3 has 14 residues. V gave up 2 bases and J gave up 6 bases; unmatched junction bases: 5. The CDR3, as DNA: TGTGCCTGGAGTTTTGACAGGGGCCATGAAAAACTGTTTTTT. The encoded protein is CAWSFDRGHEKLFF.

This clone was seen a handful of times. The chain has TRBV9 and TRBJ1-4, with D possibly TRBD1 on 5 matching bases. Deletions cut 3 bases from V and 8 bases from J, with 14 bases between. There are 14 residues in the CDR3. Germline V CDR1 and CDR2: SGDLS, YYNGEE. CDR3 sequence reads: CASSGGQGGEKLFF. DNA for the CDR3: TGTGCCAGCAGCGGCGGGCAGGGAGGAGAAAAACTGTTTTTT.